This T cell receptor (beta chain) was identified during a study of blood T cell repertoires in COVID-19. In the study overall: Spain, Italy and the United States supplied samples that represented acute and convalescent COVID-19. PBMCs, B-cell-depleted T cells, or T cells were the source of the cDNA or gDNA that made up the material.

Under the authors' procedure: Estimation of nucleated cell counts was performed using reference gene primer amplification. Assay used: immunoSEQ multiplex PCR; TCRdb lists only in-frame clones, some missing. That table furnishes V, J and clone size, whereas the DNA furnished D and trimming. The table includes about 54,000 clones, 85% detected once. V lost 4 bases to trimming and J lost 6 bases; unmatched junction nucleotides: 7. The CDR3 covers 15 residues. Germline V gene lookup returns CDR1 KGHDR and CDR2 SFDVKD. The rearrangement joins TRBV24-1 to TRBJ2-3, with 9 nucleotides matching TRBD1. The sequenced sample consisted of peripheral blood. The TCR originated in a man aged 35 to 55 with active COVID-19. The CDR3 is CATSDPTGGRDTQYF. The CDR3 bases are TGTGCCACCAGTGACCCGACAGGGGGACGGGATACGCAGTATTTT.